The T cell receptor beta chain described here comes from a study of T-cell reconstitution after alpha-beta-depleted transplantation in children. The CDR3 loop spans 14 amino acids. Germline CDR1 LNHNV, CDR2 YYDKDF (reference sequence). J was trimmed by 11 bases and V by 4 bases; bases with no gene match: 7. Study-level findings and limits: At day 60, the high TCRbeta diversity found in some patients originated from recipient T cells and thymic progenitors that had survived. Once a year had passed after transplant, T-cell counts and diversity came mostly from newly produced T cells. Reportedly, alpha-beta T cells present about two months post-transplant originated from several hundred expanded clones of graft origin.

Preparation of the TCRbeta library involved a method that used unique molecular identifiers. From the PCR reads, TCRdb called clonotypes with MiXCR, one entry per CDR3 protein. The table shows hundreds of thousands of distinct CDR3 sequences, with 11% occurring only once. This clonotype was detected ten times or more. The antigen is not known. This sequence was found in a male patient aged 2-10 years who had a stem cell transplant for chronic granulomatous disease, so the T cells may come from the graft donor. The chain is built from TRBV15 and TRBJ2-1, with 11 bases aligning to TRBD2. Sequenced here: peripheral blood, sampled 180 days after TCRalphabeta/CD19-depleted stem cell transplant. The CDR3 region has the DNA TGTGCCACCAGCATTAGGACTAGCGGGCACCAGCAGTTCTTC. Translation gives CATSIRTSGHQQFF.